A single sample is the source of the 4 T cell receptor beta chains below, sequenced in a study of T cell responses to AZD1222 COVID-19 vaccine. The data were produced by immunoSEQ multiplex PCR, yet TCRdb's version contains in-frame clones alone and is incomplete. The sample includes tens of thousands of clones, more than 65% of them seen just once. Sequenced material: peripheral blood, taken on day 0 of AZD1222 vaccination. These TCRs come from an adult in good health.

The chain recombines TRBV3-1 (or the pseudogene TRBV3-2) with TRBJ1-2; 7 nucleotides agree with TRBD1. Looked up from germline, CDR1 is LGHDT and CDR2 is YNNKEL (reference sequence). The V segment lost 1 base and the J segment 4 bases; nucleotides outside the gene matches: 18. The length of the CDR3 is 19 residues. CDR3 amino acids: CASSQGLRGTAAARYGYTF. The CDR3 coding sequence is TGTGCCAGCAGCCAAGGACTCAGGGGGACGGCGGCCGCCCGCTATGGCTACACCTTC.

This CDR3 is CASSVSQGLANTIYF. In DNA form, the CDR3 reads TGTGCCAGCAGCGTCTCACAGGGGTTAGCAAACACCATATATTTT. The chain combines TRBV9 with TRBJ1-3, with TRBD1 identical over 7 bases. V shed 2 bases, J shed 6 bases, and the junction held 8 bases outside the gene matches. The CDR3 sequence is 15 residues long. In germline, CDR1 is SGDLS, CDR2 YYNGEE. Drawing the rest from reference TRBV9 and TRBJ1-3, the complete variable domain is DSGVTQTPKHLITATGQRVTLRCSPRSGDLSVYWYQQSLDQGLQFLIQYYNGEERAKGNILERFSAQQFPDLHSELNLSSLELGDSALYFCASSVSQGLANTIYFGEGSWLTVV.

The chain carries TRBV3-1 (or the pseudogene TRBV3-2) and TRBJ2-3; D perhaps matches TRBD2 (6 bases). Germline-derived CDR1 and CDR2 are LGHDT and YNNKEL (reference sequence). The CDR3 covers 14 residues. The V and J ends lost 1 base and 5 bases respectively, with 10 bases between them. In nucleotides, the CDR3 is TGTGCCAGCAGCCAAGGGCTGGGAGGAGATACGCAGTATTTT. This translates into CASSQGLGGDTQYF.

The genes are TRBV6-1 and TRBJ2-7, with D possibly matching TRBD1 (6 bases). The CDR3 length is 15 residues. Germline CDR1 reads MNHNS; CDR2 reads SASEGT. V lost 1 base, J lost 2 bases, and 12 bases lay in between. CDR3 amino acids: CASSEEGRGPYEQYV. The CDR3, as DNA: TGTGCCAGCAGTGAAGAGGGCAGGGGCCCCTACGAGCAGTACGTC.